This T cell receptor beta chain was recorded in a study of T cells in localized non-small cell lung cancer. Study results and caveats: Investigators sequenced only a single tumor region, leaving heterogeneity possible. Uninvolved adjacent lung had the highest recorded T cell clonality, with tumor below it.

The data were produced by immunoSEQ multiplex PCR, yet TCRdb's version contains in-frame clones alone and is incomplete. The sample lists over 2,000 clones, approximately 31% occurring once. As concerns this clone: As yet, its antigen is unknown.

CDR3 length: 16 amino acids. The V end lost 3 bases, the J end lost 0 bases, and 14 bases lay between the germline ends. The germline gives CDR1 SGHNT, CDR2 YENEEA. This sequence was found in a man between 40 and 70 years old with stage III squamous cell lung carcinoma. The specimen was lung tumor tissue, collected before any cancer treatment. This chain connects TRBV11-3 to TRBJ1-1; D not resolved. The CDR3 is CASSLGGPLMNTEAFF. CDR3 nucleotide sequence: TGTGCCAGCAGCTTGGGAGGGCCCCTCATGAACACTGAAGCTTTCTTT.